One and the same sample provided the 26 T cell receptor beta chains below, sequenced in a study of blood T cells in healthy people across ages (dated by TCRdb to between 2014 and 2017). The library was prepared using 5' RACE. Sequencing used an Illumina HiSeq 2500. A second roughly 6 to 12 cycle PCR used a sample-barcoded 5' primer and a J-beta primer mix. TCRdb handled the public reads itself, with Q25 trimming in fastp and clone calling in MiXCR, and kept productive beta chains. Rows with one shared CDR3 protein collapse into an entry with the most common genes and DNA. This sample holds approximately 1,000,000 distinct CDR3 sequences; 35% to 40% were observed only once. The ten top clones hold about an eighth of the sample. The sample consisted of blood. These TCRs come from a young man in good health.

The chain has TRBV20-1 and TRBJ2-3; D might be TRBD1 (5 bases). The CDR3 consists of 12 residues. Germline V gene data show CDR1 as DFQATT and CDR2 as SNEGSKA (reference sequence). V dropped 2 bases and J dropped 4 bases, with 7 bases sitting between them. CDR3 in amino acids: CSARQGPDTQYF. Written as DNA, the CDR3 is TGCAGTGCTAGACAGGGCCCAGATACGCAGTATTTT.

The V call is TRBV20-1, the J call TRBJ2-4, with TRBD1 as a possible D gene (6 bases). The J call may be wrong; the DNA end is better matched by TRBJ2-7. Germline-derived CDR1 and CDR2 are DFQATT and SNEGSKA (reference sequence). This CDR3 is 14 amino acids long. This CDR3 reads CSARSQGRINEQYF. The CDR3 region has the DNA TGCAGTGCTAGATCACAGGGTCGGATCAACGAGCAGTACTTC.

This rearrangement joins TRBV30 to TRBJ1-4, with D possibly TRBD1 on 6 matching bases. CDR3 length: 14 amino acids. V lost 5 bases to trimming and J lost 4 bases, with 14 bases between them. Germline V gene data show CDR1 as GTSNPN and CDR2 as SVGIG (reference sequence). The CDR3 DNA reads TGTGCCTGGCGCGGGGGACAATATAATGAAAAACTGTTTTTT. It is translated as CAWRGGQYNEKLFF.

This chain uses TRBV25-1 with TRBJ1-1; 7 nucleotides agree with TRBD1. The junction had 13 bases not matched to a gene; V was cut back by 6 bases and J by 3 bases. The CDR3 has 16 amino acids. Looked up from germline, CDR1 is MGHDK and CDR2 is SYGVNS. CDR3 bases: TGTGCCAGCAGGGAAACCATCAGACAGGGCTACACTGAAGCTTTCTTT. Translated, it gives CASRETIRQGYTEAFF. The full variable domain, completed using reference TRBV25-1 and TRBJ1-1, is EADIYQTPRYLVIGTGKKITLECSQTMGHDKMYWYQQDPGMELHLIHYSYGVNSTEKGDLSSESTVSRIRTEHFPLTLESARPSHTSQYLCASRETIRQGYTEAFFGQGTRLTVV.

The CDR3 DNA reads TGCAGCGTTTCTGGTCGGGACAGGGGAAAGGAGACCCAGTACTTC. This gives the protein CSVSGRDRGKETQYF. The V call is TRBV29-1, the J call TRBJ2-7; 10 bases agree with TRBD1. The DNA end lines up better with TRBJ2-5; the J call may be wrong. The CDR3 contains 15 residues. Germline V gene lookup returns CDR1 SQVTM and CDR2 ANQGSEA.

The chain uses TRBV6-1 and TRBJ2-2; D unresolved. The CDR3 consists of 18 residues. Germline V gene sequence: CDR1 MNHNS, CDR2 SASEGT. V lost 5 bases, J lost 0 bases, and 19 bases lay in between. DNA for the CDR3: TGTGCCAGCAGTCCTGGAAGGATAACGAACGCGAACACCGGGGAGCTGTTTTTT. Translated: CASSPGRITNANTGELFF.

Regarding this clonotype: One junction end disagrees with the germline gene, perhaps due to a read error. The chain has TRBV12-3 or TRBV12-4 and TRBJ2-4; D not certain. The CDR3 loop spans 14 amino acids. CDR3 bases: TGTGCCAGCAGTGTAGCTCCCGCCAAAAACATTCAGTACTTC. Translated: CASSVAPAKNIQYF.

The rearrangement joins TRBV7-2 to TRBJ2-3; D is unresolved. The CDR3 is made up of 13 amino acids. Germline-derived CDR1 and CDR2 are SGHTA and FQGNSA. The V gene lost 4 bases and the J gene lost 5 bases, with 10 bases spanning the gap. For the CDR3, the DNA is TGTGCCAGCAGCTGGGCCATGGTAGATACGCAGTATTTT. It specifies CASSWAMVDTQYF.

This sequence joins TRBV20-1 and TRBJ2-1, with 8 nucleotides matching TRBD2. Trimming took 1 base from V and 0 from J; bases not matched to a gene: 11. Germline V lookup: CDR1 DFQATT, CDR2 SNEGSKA (reference sequence). The CDR3 length is 18 residues. Here the CDR3 reads CSARGGRGAVSSYNEQFF. The CDR3 bases are TGCAGTGCTAGAGGTGGGCGGGGGGCAGTCAGCTCCTACAATGAGCAGTTCTTC.

Only a few counts were recorded for this clonotype. The rearrangement joins TRBV27 to TRBJ1-6, with D maybe TRBD1 (5 bases). V was clipped by 5 bases and J by 14 bases, with 28 bases between them. The CDR3 contains 17 residues. From germline, CDR1 is MNHEY and CDR2 SMNVEV (reference sequence). CDR3 loop: CASSPYPTAFEARTLHF. CDR3 sequence (DNA): TGTGCCAGCAGTCCCTACCCGACAGCTTTCGAGGCCCGCACCCTCCACTTT.

Only a few counts were recorded for this clonotype. The rearrangement uses TRBV20-1 and TRBJ1-4; TRBD1 is a possible D gene (6 bases). Germline CDR1 DFQATT, CDR2 SNEGSKA (reference sequence). Trimming left V 6 bases short and J 8 bases short, with 19 bases between. The CDR3 runs 14 residues. The CDR3 here is CSAHLLSGEEKLFF. The CDR3 DNA sequence: TGCAGTGCCCACCTACTATCAGGGGAAGAAAAACTGTTTTTT.

The CDR3 loop is CASSVVGSYNEQYF. The CDR3 DNA is TGTGCCAGCAGCGTAGTCGGATCCTACAATGAGCAGTACTTC. The chain carries TRBV9 and TRBJ2-7; D is ambiguous. V lost 0 bases, J lost 7 bases, and 14 bases lay in between. The CDR3 consists of 14 residues. CDR1 and CDR2 from the germline V gene are SGDLS and YYNGEE.

V and J are TRBV11-2 and TRBJ2-7, with D unclear. This CDR3 region has 15 residues. Deletions cut 1 base from V and 0 bases from J, with 10 bases between. Germline V gene lookup returns CDR1 SGHAT and CDR2 FQNNGV. The CDR3 region is CASSLGRLISYEQYF. The DNA for the CDR3 is TGTGCCAGCAGCTTAGGCAGGCTGATCTCCTACGAGCAGTACTTC.

V usage is TRBV13 and J usage is TRBJ1-1, with TRBD1 matching over 7 bases. The length of the CDR3 is 12 residues. Germline V CDR1 and CDR2: PRHDT, FYEKMQ (reference sequence). V was pared by 5 bases and J by 6 bases, with 3 bases of the junction left unmatched. This chain's CDR3 is CASSHGQAEAFF. In DNA, the CDR3 is TGTGCCAGCAGCCACGGACAGGCTGAAGCTTTCTTT. Full variable domain (remainder filled in from reference TRBV13 and TRBJ1-1): AAGVIQSPRHLIKEKRETATLKCYPIPRHDTVYWYQQGPGQDPQFLISFYEKMQSDKGSIPDRFSAQQFSDYHSELNMSSLELGDSALYFCASSHGQAEAFFGQGTRLTVV.

The genes are TRBV7-3 and TRBJ2-5; 8 nucleotides agree with TRBD1. CDR1 and CDR2 (germline): SGHTA, FQGTGA. CDR3 length equals 13 residues. The junction had 9 bases not matched to a gene; V was cut back by 4 bases and J by 11 bases. CDR3 protein: CASSSDRENEQYF. The CDR3 DNA reads TGTGCCAGCAGCTCGGACAGGGAAAATGAGCAGTACTTC.

The chain couples TRBV9 to TRBJ1-2; D call uncertain. V shed 3 bases and J shed 8 bases, with 14 bases lying between them. Germline V gives CDR1 SGDLS, CDR2 YYNGEE. The CDR3 spans 13 residues. The CDR3 DNA reads TGTGCCAGCAGCGCGGACCGAACAAAGGGCTACACCTTC. Translation: CASSADRTKGYTF. Drawing the rest from reference TRBV9 and TRBJ1-2, the complete variable domain is DSGVTQTPKHLITATGQRVTLRCSPRSGDLSVYWYQQSLDQGLQFLIQYYNGEERAKGNILERFSAQQFPDLHSELNLSSLELGDSALYFCASSADRTKGYTFGSGTRLTVV.

The chain employs TRBV6-5 and TRBJ2-1; TRBD1 might be the D (5 bases). CDR1 and CDR2 from the germline V gene are MNHEY and SVGAGI. The CDR3 sequence is 17 residues long. Trimming took off 0 bases at V and 5 bases at J, with 17 bases between the two ends. CDR3 sequence (DNA): TGTGCCAGCAGTTACTCCCCAGCAGGGCGGACGGACAATGAGCAGTTCTTC. This sequence encodes CASSYSPAGRTDNEQFF.

This clonotype has just a few counts. The chain couples TRBV6-2 or TRBV6-3 to TRBJ2-1; a possible D gene is TRBD1 (6 bases). Deletions cut 3 bases from V and 0 bases from J, with 9 bases between. The CDR3 totals 15 residues. The V gene's germline CDR1 is MNHEY and CDR2 SVGEGT. The CDR3 region is CASSYGGPSYNEQFF. The CDR3 coding sequence is TGTGCCAGCAGTTATGGGGGCCCCTCCTACAATGAGCAGTTCTTC.

This clonotype was seen a handful of times. The J gene is TRBJ1-4, the V gene TRBV11-2, with a weak D call TRBD1 (5 bases). This CDR3 has 15 amino acids. The V gene's germline CDR1 is SGHAT and CDR2 FQNNGV. The ends were cut back, 1 base at V and 3 bases at J, with 9 bases in the middle. The DNA of the CDR3 is TGTGCCAGCAGCTTAGTCCGACAGCCTAATGAAAAACTGTTTTTT. Its protein is CASSLVRQPNEKLFF.

The chain employs TRBV20-1 and TRBJ2-3; 7 bases align to TRBD2. The CDR3 has 16 residues. CDR1 is DFQATT and CDR2 is SNEGSKA in the germline V gene (reference sequence). J gave up 5 bases and V 2 bases, and 13 bases lay outside the gene matches. The CDR3 region is CSARLPSGGVGDTQYF. As DNA, the CDR3 is TGCAGTGCTAGACTCCCCAGTGGGGGGGTTGGAGATACGCAGTATTTT.

This clonotype was detected once. J is TRBJ2-6 and V is TRBV11-2; no clear D. Germline CDR1 reads SGHAT; CDR2 reads FQNNGV. This CDR3 has 17 residues. Trimming took 1 base from V and 0 from J, leaving 10 bases between them. In nucleotides, the CDR3 is TGTGCCAGCAGCTTAGGGTGGGTTAACTCTGGGGCCAACGTCCTGACTTTC. Translated: CASSLGWVNSGANVLTF.

This clonotype was counted a few times. The chain carries TRBV12-3 or TRBV12-4 and TRBJ2-5; 9 nucleotides align to TRBD2. The CDR3 is 14 residues long. With 6 bases clipped from V and 1 base from J, the junction kept 3 bases outside the gene matches. The CDR3 here is CASRSSGGQETQYF. Written as DNA, the CDR3 is TGTGCCAGCAGGAGTAGCGGGGGCCAAGAGACCCAGTACTTC.

With regard to this clonotype: It may be a read error: a sequence one base away is much more abundant. V usage is TRBV7-2 and J usage is TRBJ1-2, with D tentatively TRBD1 (5 bases). Germline-derived CDR1 and CDR2 are SGHTA and FQGNSA. The length of the CDR3 is 12 residues. CDR3 DNA: TGTGCCGGCAGCGGGGGGAGCTATGGCTACACCTTC. It specifies CAGSGGSYGYTF.

This chain uses TRBV6-2 or TRBV6-3 with TRBJ1-1, with D possibly matching TRBD1 (6 bases). CDR3 length: 16 residues. V lost 5 bases to trimming and J lost 1 base, with 17 bases between them. The germline V gene encodes CDR1 MNHEY and CDR2 SVGEGT. The CDR3 region is CASSAWGQGRNTEAFF. DNA of the CDR3: TGTGCCAGCAGTGCTTGGGGGCAGGGGAGGAACACTGAAGCTTTCTTT.

J is TRBJ1-2 and V is TRBV12-3 or TRBV12-4, with D unclear. The CDR3 totals 14 residues. Trimming shortened V by 5 bases and J by 2 bases, and 12 bases separated the two germline ends. The chain's CDR3 is CASSPGVRNYGYTF. The CDR3 DNA reads as TGTGCCAGCAGTCCCGGGGTTAGGAACTATGGCTACACCTTC.

This chain joins TRBV7-9 and TRBJ2-1, with 8 bases fitting TRBD2. Germline V gives CDR1 SEHNR, CDR2 FQNEAQ (reference sequence). Germline trimming cut 5 bases from V and 0 bases from J; bases unmatched to any gene: 15. The CDR3 has 19 amino acids. The CDR3 bases are TGTGCCAGCAGCCCTTACGGCGGGGGGATCCATAGCTCCTACAATGAGCAGTTCTTC. Translation gives CASSPYGGGIHSSYNEQFF.